This record covers a single T cell receptor (beta chain). As yet, its antigen is unknown. The protocol was immunoSEQ multiplex PCR, while the TCRdb copy is restricted to in-frame clones and leaves out a portion. The sample lists more than 65,000 clones, roughly 84% seen once, with about 6.3% in the top ten. This record comes from a study of OX40 agonist ivuxolimab in advanced cancers. About the research overall: Dosing consisted of intravenous ivuxolimab at 0.01 to 10 mg/kg every 2 weeks.

Overall study findings and caveats: CD4+ and CD8+ blood T cells expanded clonally by week 6 at 0.1 to 3.0 mg/kg. More expanded clones were seen, on average, in CD8+ T cells than in CD4+.

Sequenced here: CD4+ or CD8+ T cells sorted from blood, sampled in a trial of the OX40 agonist ivuxolimab. The TCR was taken from an adult with an advanced solid tumor such as melanoma, head and neck, liver or kidney cancer.

CDR3 DNA sequence: TGTGCCAGCAGCTTGAAAGATTCACCCCTCCACTTT. Translated: CASSLKDSPLHF. The chain has TRBV5-6 and TRBJ1-6, with unresolved D. The CDR3 extends over 12 amino acids. Germline loops: CDR1 SGHDT, CDR2 YYEEEE. Trimming removed 1 base from V and 8 bases from J, with 4 bases in between.